The T cell receptor beta chain under discussion was sequenced for a study of T cell responses to AZD1222 COVID-19 vaccine. Regarding the study as a whole: Only after the peak T cell response were repertoires sampled.

Sequencing was performed with immunoSEQ multiplex PCR; in TCRdb, only in-frame clones are kept and a portion is missing. The table lists under 150,000 clones, 75% to 90% of them singletons. The CDR3 length is 13 residues. The germline V gene encodes CDR1 LNHDA and CDR2 SQIVND (reference sequence). The germline V and J ends were trimmed by 10 bases and 9 bases, with 16 bases remaining between them. A word on this clone: Its antigen is undetermined.

The chain joins TRBV19 to TRBJ1-6; D may be TRBD1 (5 bases). Sequencing was performed on peripheral blood, taken on day 0 of MenACWY control vaccination. The receptor was derived from an adult in good health. CDR3 loop: CATTRGPGSPLHF. CDR3 in DNA: TGTGCCACCACCCGGGGCCCTGGTTCACCCCTCCACTTT.